The 5 T cell receptor beta chains below were found in one sample sequenced in a study of somatic mutations in cytotoxic T cells in rheumatoid arthritis. Generated by immunoSEQ multiplex PCR, the TCRdb table keeps only in-frame clones and is missing some. This table holds just over 20,000 clones, roughly four fifths found once. Material: CD8+ T cells sorted from blood. The origin of the receptors is an adult with rheumatoid arthritis.

This rearrangement joins TRBV28 to TRBJ1-1; 7 bases match TRBD1. V lost 2 bases and J lost 1; bases outside the gene matches: 4. The CDR3 is 15 residues long. Germline CDR1 MDHEN, CDR2 SYDVKM. CDR3 nucleotides: TGTGCCAGCAGTTTAAGGAGGACAGGGAACACTGAAGCTTTCTTT. Its translation: CASSLRRTGNTEAFF.

This clone appeared a single time. This rearrangement joins TRBV6-6 to TRBJ2-7; the match to TRBD2 covers 7 bases. CDR1 and CDR2 (germline): MNHNY, SVGAGI (reference sequence). The junction had 8 bases not matched to a gene; V was cut back by 2 bases and J by 4 bases. The CDR3 contains 15 residues. As DNA, the CDR3 is TGTGCCAGCAGTTACAAGGAGGGAGGGTGGTACGAGCAGTACGTC. Amino acids: CASSYKEGGWYEQYV.

The chain has TRBV5-1 and TRBJ1-2; TRBD1 agrees at 9 bases. Germline-derived CDR1 and CDR2 are SGHRS and YFSETQ. The junction had 21 bases not matched to a gene; V was cut back by 4 bases and J by 8 bases. The CDR3 has 18 amino acids. CDR3 DNA: TGCGCCAGCAGCCCGACTCCTACTTCGACAGGGGGATTAGCCGGCTACACCTTC. Its translation: CASSPTPTSTGGLAGYTF.

V and J are TRBV11-3 and TRBJ2-1, with D maybe TRBD1 (5 bases). The germline V gene encodes CDR1 SGHNT and CDR2 YENEEA. CDR3 length equals 15 residues. The germline V and J ends were trimmed by 5 bases and 1 base, with 12 bases remaining between them. Written as DNA, the CDR3 is TGTGCCAGCAGCCCAGGGCGCTCTTCCTACAATGAGCAGTTCTTC. It specifies CASSPGRSSYNEQFF.

This clone was seen a handful of times. The chain combines TRBV5-5 with TRBJ1-1; D perhaps matches TRBD1 (6 bases). Trimming stripped 5 bases from V and 5 bases from J, with 13 bases between. Germline V gene sequence: CDR1 SGHKS, CDR2 YYEKEE (reference sequence). This CDR3 comprises 13 residues. CDR3 coding DNA: TGTGCCAGCAGAGCAACAGGGCTTACTGAAGCTTTCTTT. It encodes CASRATGLTEAFF.